The rows below give T cell receptor beta chains drawn from one sample of a study of T-cell memory formation after mild COVID-19. In TCRdb, the 5' RACE reads were re-called with MiXCR into one record per CDR3 protein. The sample lists nearly 110,000 distinct CDR3 sequences; about an eighth were seen once. Sequences were obtained from PBMCs or a T cell subset sorted from them (not recorded which). All receptors come from an adult woman who had mild COVID-19 (a few samples of this study predate the infection). Cell type and time point are not known. The CDR3 runs from the conserved cysteine through the conserved F or W. Each record gives: clone size, D gene, J gene, V gene, CDR3 protein, CDR3 DNA. A D gene is named only where the DNA matches it firmly. The size entry is marked missing in some rows and otherwise reads once, few, many or a size class.

clone size: .; D gene: .; J gene: TRBJ1-1; V gene: TRBV4-1; CDR3 protein: CASSPFSPGTRSFF; CDR3 DNA: TGCGCCAGCAGCCCTTTTTCCCCCGGGACTCGGTCTTTCTTT
clone size: .; D gene: TRBD2; J gene: TRBJ2-1; V gene: TRBV29-1; CDR3 protein: CSGIAGNSYNEQFF; CDR3 DNA: TGCAGCGGGATAGCGGGTAACTCCTACAATGAGCAGTTCTTC
clone size: many; D gene: .; J gene: TRBJ2-3; V gene: TRBV5-1; CDR3 protein: CASSPMDGQVGTDTQYF; CDR3 DNA: TGCGCCAGCAGCCCCATGGACGGCCAAGTTGGAACAGATACGCAGTATTTT
clone size: many; D gene: .; J gene: TRBJ1-1; V gene: TRBV12-3/TRBV12-4; CDR3 protein: CASSFGNTEAFF; CDR3 DNA: TGTGCCAGCAGCTTTGGGAACACTGAAGCTTTCTTT
clone size: few; D gene: .; J gene: TRBJ2-1; V gene: TRBV7-9; CDR3 protein: CASTLQGNEQFF; CDR3 DNA: TGTGCCAGCACGCTGCAGGGCAATGAGCAGTTCTTC
clone size: .; D gene: TRBD2; J gene: TRBJ2-3; V gene: TRBV20-1; CDR3 protein: CSARGISGGAPSTDTQYF; CDR3 DNA: TGCAGTGCTAGAGGGATTAGCGGGGGGGCCCCTTCCACAGATACGCAGTATTTT
clone size: few; D gene: TRBD1; J gene: TRBJ1-2; V gene: TRBV29-1; CDR3 protein: CSVDHGTGLDGYTF; CDR3 DNA: TGCAGCGTTGACCATGGGACAGGGCTTGATGGCTACACCTTC
clone size: few; D gene: .; J gene: TRBJ2-3; V gene: TRBV29-1; CDR3 protein: CSARDPSTDTQYF; CDR3 DNA: TGCAGCGCCAGGGACCCTAGCACAGATACGCAGTATTTT
clone size: few; D gene: .; J gene: TRBJ1-5; V gene: TRBV10-3; CDR3 protein: CAISGPGDSNQPQHF; CDR3 DNA: TGTGCCATCAGTGGACCAGGGGATAGCAATCAGCCCCAGCATTTT
clone size: many; D gene: TRBD1; J gene: TRBJ2-7; V gene: TRBV5-1; CDR3 protein: CASSSGQGAYEQYF; CDR3 DNA: TGTGCCAGCAGCTCGGGACAGGGGGCGTACGAGCAGTACTTC
clone size: many; D gene: TRBD1; J gene: TRBJ2-7; V gene: TRBV6-5; CDR3 protein: CASSPDRGYYEQYF; CDR3 DNA: TGTGCCAGCAGTCCCGACAGGGGTTATTACGAGCAGTACTTC
clone size: few; D gene: TRBD2; J gene: TRBJ2-1; V gene: TRBV6-6; CDR3 protein: CASSYPGGLGNEQFF; CDR3 DNA: TGTGCCAGCAGTTACCCGGGGGGGCTAGGTAATGAGCAGTTCTTC
clone size: .; D gene: TRBD1; J gene: TRBJ1-4; V gene: TRBV12-3/TRBV12-4; CDR3 protein: CASSFEGGASNEKLFF; CDR3 DNA: TGTGCCAGCAGTTTCGAAGGGGGCGCCTCTAATGAAAAACTGTTTTTT
clone size: .; D gene: TRBD2; J gene: TRBJ2-1; V gene: TRBV7-9; CDR3 protein: CASDLEREARNEQFF; CDR3 DNA: TGTGCCAGCGATTTAGAGCGGGAGGCGCGGAATGAGCAGTTCTTC
clone size: .; D gene: .; J gene: TRBJ2-1; V gene: TRBV7-9; CDR3 protein: CASSKVRANEQFF; CDR3 DNA: TGTGCCAGCAGCAAAGTCAGGGCCAATGAGCAGTTCTTC
clone size: .; D gene: TRBD1; J gene: TRBJ2-5; V gene: TRBV24-1; CDR3 protein: CATTTGTGSTETQYF; CDR3 DNA: TGTGCCACCACCACCGGGACAGGGTCAACGGAGACCCAGTACTTC
clone size: few; D gene: TRBD2; J gene: TRBJ2-7; V gene: TRBV7-8; CDR3 protein: CASSIGGYSYEQYF; CDR3 DNA: TGTGCCAGCAGCATCGGGGGGTACTCCTACGAGCAGTACTTC
clone size: few; D gene: .; J gene: TRBJ2-3; V gene: TRBV7-2; CDR3 protein: CASSFGQPSF; CDR3 DNA: TGTGCCAGCAGCTTCGGACAGCCCTCTTTT
clone size: few; D gene: TRBD1; J gene: TRBJ2-7; V gene: TRBV12-3/TRBV12-4; CDR3 protein: CASSFGTGANPYEQYF; CDR3 DNA: TGTGCCAGCAGTTTCGGGACAGGGGCCAACCCCTACGAGCAGTACTTC
clone size: .; D gene: .; J gene: TRBJ2-1; V gene: TRBV7-9; CDR3 protein: CASSLPSGYEQFF; CDR3 DNA: TGTGCCAGCAGCTTACCCTCTGGTTATGAGCAGTTCTTC
clone size: .; D gene: .; J gene: TRBJ2-2; V gene: TRBV29-1; CDR3 protein: CSIGQNTGELFF; CDR3 DNA: TGCAGCATCGGGCAGAACACCGGGGAGCTGTTTTTT
clone size: .; D gene: TRBD2; J gene: TRBJ2-5; V gene: TRBV12-3/TRBV12-4; CDR3 protein: CASSFGAGEEETQYF; CDR3 DNA: TGTGCCAGCAGTTTTGGGGCGGGGGAGGAAGAGACCCAGTACTTC